These 22 T cell receptor beta chains were sequenced from one sample in a study of early T cells in non-severe SARS-CoV-2 infection. TCRdb reprocessed the 5' RACE reads via MiXCR and lists one record per CDR3 protein. This table has around 40,000 distinct CDR3 sequences, about 6.3% appearing once. The sample taken for sequencing was whole blood. The receptors stem from an adult who was a healthcare worker with PCR-confirmed SARS-CoV-2 infection or an uninfected control (not recorded which).

This clonotype was seen repeatedly, ten times or more. The chain links TRBV27 to TRBJ1-4; D gene unclear. Germline CDR1 is MNHEY and CDR2 is SMNVEV (reference sequence). V was trimmed by 6 bases and J by 7 bases, leaving 15 bases between them. This CDR3 has 14 residues. CDR3 loop: CASRNLKSGEKLFF. The CDR3 DNA reads as TGTGCCAGCAGAAACCTTAAGTCGGGTGAAAAACTGTTTTTT.

The sample holds many counts of this clonotype. This chain connects TRBV4-1 to TRBJ2-6; 8 nucleotides align to TRBD1. This CDR3 has 16 residues. V lost 5 bases and J lost 1; bases outside the gene matches: 4. CDR1 is MGHRA and CDR2 is YSYEKL in the germline V gene. As DNA, the CDR3 is TGCGCCAGCAGCTCCCAGGGGGCGTCTGGGGCCAACGTCCTGACTTTC. Encoded protein: CASSSQGASGANVLTF.

Many counts were recorded for this clonotype. The chain is built from TRBV18 and TRBJ1-2, with unresolved D. Germline CDR1 and CDR2: KGHSH and LQKENI. Trimming took off 4 bases at V and 10 bases at J, with 16 bases between the two ends. The length of the CDR3 is 13 residues. CDR3 DNA sequence: TGTGCCAGCTCACGCGGAGAGGTCGAGGCCTACACCTTC. As protein: CASSRGEVEAYTF.

This chain links TRBV28 with TRBJ2-6; no reliable D call. Deletions cut 2 bases from V and 0 bases from J, with 14 bases between. Germline values: CDR1 MDHEN, CDR2 SYDVKM. This CDR3 comprises 18 residues. The CDR3 bases are TGTGCCAGCAGTTTAAAGGGCTTCCGTCACTCTGGGGCCAACGTCCTGACTTTC. It codes for CASSLKGFRHSGANVLTF.

Many counts were recorded for this clonotype. The chain links TRBV7-6 to TRBJ1-3; 10 nucleotides align to TRBD1. Germline V gives CDR1 SGHVS, CDR2 FNYEAQ. V lost 4 bases, J lost 2 bases, and 5 bases stayed unmatched. The CDR3 has 16 amino acids. In nucleotides, the CDR3 is TGTGCCAGCAGCTCGTCTGGACAGGGGGCTGGAAACACCATATATTTT. This gives the protein CASSSSGQGAGNTIYF.

This clonotype was seen many times. The chain has TRBV20-1 and TRBJ2-7, with 12 bases matching TRBD2. This CDR3 is 17 amino acids long. J was trimmed by 3 bases and V by 6 bases; bases with no gene match: 15. Germline lookup yields CDR1 DFQATT and CDR2 SNEGSKA (reference sequence). The CDR3 reads CSAELAGGLGRDYEQYF. The CDR3 nucleotides are TGCAGTGCGGAGCTAGCGGGAGGGCTCGGGCGAGACTACGAGCAGTACTTC.

The chain carries TRBV5-4 and TRBJ1-2; D is possibly TRBD1 (5 bases). In germline, CDR1 is SGHNT, CDR2 YYREEE (reference sequence). CDR3 length: 15 amino acids. Trimming left V 1 base short and J 2 bases short, with 12 bases between. This CDR3 is CASSLQLGENYGYTF. The CDR3 DNA sequence: TGTGCCAGCAGCTTGCAGCTGGGGGAGAACTATGGCTACACCTTC. Filled out from reference TRBV5-4 and TRBJ1-2, the complete variable domain reads ETGVTQSPTHLIKTRGQQVTLRCSSQSGHNTVSWYQQALGQGPQFIFQYYREEENGRGNFPPRFSGLQFPNYSSELNVNALELDDSALYLCASSLQLGENYGYTFGSGTRLTVV.

This clonotype has more than one count but fewer than ten. This chain connects TRBV5-5 to TRBJ1-1; D is unresolved. The CDR3 totals 12 residues. The germline V and J ends were trimmed by 4 bases and 4 bases, with 8 bases remaining between them. From germline, CDR1 is SGHKS and CDR2 YYEKEE (reference sequence). CDR3 residues: CASSPLSTEAFF. The DNA for the CDR3 is TGTGCCAGCAGCCCATTATCCACTGAAGCTTTCTTT.

The DNA of the CDR3 is TGCAGTGCCGGGCGGGAGGCCTACAATGAGCAGTTCTTC. It translates to CSAGREAYNEQFF. The chain joins TRBV20-1 to TRBJ2-1; TRBD2 aligns across 8 bases. CDR1 is DFQATT and CDR2 is SNEGSKA in the germline V gene (reference sequence). This CDR3 is built from 13 residues. V gave up 6 bases and J gave up 2 bases; unmatched junction bases: 3.

This clonotype occurred many times. The gene calls are TRBV20-1 and TRBJ2-5; 8 nucleotides align to TRBD2. Trimming took 7 bases from V and 1 from J; bases not matched to a gene: 8. The CDR3 runs to 14 residues. Germline V gene data show CDR1 as DFQATT and CDR2 as SNEGSKA (reference sequence). The CDR3 loop is CSGIAGLAQETQYF. DNA for the CDR3: TGCAGTGGTATAGCCGGACTAGCCCAAGAGACCCAGTACTTC.

V is TRBV28 and J is TRBJ2-1; 14 bases fit TRBD2. This CDR3 spans 18 amino acids. Germline trimming cut 3 bases from V and 9 bases from J; bases unmatched to any gene: 13. Per the germline V gene, CDR1 is MDHEN and CDR2 is SYDVKM. The CDR3 DNA reads as TGTGCCAGCAGTTTTGGGGTGACTAGCGGGAGGGCCAACGGTGAGCAGTTCTTC. It translates to CASSFGVTSGRANGEQFF.

This sequence joins TRBV3-1 and TRBJ2-7; D is uncertain. There are 15 residues in the CDR3. The V end was cut by 0 bases, the J end by 1 base, with 10 bases between. Germline CDR1 is LGHDT and CDR2 is YNNKEL (reference sequence). This CDR3 reads CASSQERLESYEQYF. CDR3 in DNA: TGTGCCAGCAGCCAAGAGCGTCTAGAATCCTACGAGCAGTACTTC.

The CDR3 sequence is CASSLGPSGLSLNEQFF. The CDR3 DNA follows: TGTGCCAGCAGCTTAGGCCCTAGCGGATTATCTCTGAATGAGCAGTTCTTC. The V call is TRBV7-9, the J call TRBJ2-1; 7 bases align to TRBD2. Germline CDR1 is SEHNR and CDR2 is FQNEAQ (reference sequence). The CDR3 is 17 amino acids. The junction had 13 bases not matched to a gene; V was cut back by 1 base and J by 7 bases.

This clonotype appeared a few times. J is TRBJ2-3 and V is TRBV4-3, with D possibly TRBD2 on 6 matching bases. V dropped 1 base and J dropped 2 bases, with 10 bases sitting between them. The CDR3 spans 15 residues. Germline V gene data show CDR1 as LGHNA and CDR2 as YSLEER. The CDR3 loop is CASSQGTGATDTQYF. The CDR3, as DNA: TGCGCCAGCAGCCAAGGCACGGGAGCCACAGATACGCAGTATTTT.

The V call is TRBV12-3 or TRBV12-4, the J call TRBJ2-1; the match to TRBD2 covers 7 bases. The V and J ends lost 5 bases and 4 bases, in that order; junction bases with no gene match: 8. This CDR3 spans 15 amino acids. CDR3 nucleotides: TGTGCCAGCAGTGGGGGGGTGGAAGGATACAATGAGCAGTTCTTC. This sequence encodes CASSGGVEGYNEQFF.

This clonotype has at least ten counts. The chain is built from TRBV30 and TRBJ2-7; possible D gene TRBD1, 6 bases. The CDR3 has 15 residues. The germline V gene encodes CDR1 GTSNPN and CDR2 SVGIG (reference sequence). Trimming shortened V by 1 base and J by 1 base, and 14 bases separated the two germline ends. The CDR3 reads CAWSAGAGSSYEQYF. In DNA form, the CDR3 reads TGTGCCTGGAGTGCAGGGGCGGGCAGTTCCTACGAGCAGTACTTC.

The chain joins TRBV6-5 to TRBJ2-7; D is possibly TRBD1 (6 bases). Germline CDR1 reads MNHEY; CDR2 reads SVGAGI. Trimming cost V 5 bases and J 4 bases, with 12 bases left between them. The CDR3 has 13 residues. The CDR3 DNA follows: TGTGCCAGCAGTAGGGGGACAAGATACGAGCAGTACTTC. It encodes CASSRGTRYEQYF.

This clonotype has only a few counts. The V call is TRBV10-1, the J call TRBJ2-1; the match to TRBD2 covers 8 bases. J gave up 8 bases and V 0 bases, and 3 bases lay outside the gene matches. Germline V gene sequence: CDR1 WNHNN, CDR2 SYGVQD (reference sequence). The CDR3 sequence is 14 residues long. CDR3 sequence reads: CASSESDGRDEQFF. As DNA, the CDR3 is TGCGCCAGCAGTGAGTCGGACGGGAGGGATGAGCAGTTCTTC.

In this sample, this clonotype turned up many times. V usage is TRBV9 and J usage is TRBJ2-3, with 9 positions matching TRBD2. CDR3 size: 14 residues. CDR1 SGDLS and CDR2 YYNGEE come from the germline V gene. V gave up 0 bases and J gave up 6 bases; unmatched junction bases: 2. The CDR3 DNA is TGTGCCAGCAGCGTAGCTAGCGGGGTCGATACGCAGTATTTT. The encoded protein is CASSVASGVDTQYF. The full variable domain, with the rest looked up from reference TRBV9 and TRBJ2-3, is DSGVTQTPKHLITATGQRVTLRCSPRSGDLSVYWYQQSLDQGLQFLIQYYNGEERAKGNILERFSAQQFPDLHSELNLSSLELGDSALYFCASSVASGVDTQYFGPGTRLTVL.

V gene TRBV11-2 combines with J gene TRBJ2-1; D unclear. Trimming took 1 base from V and 0 from J, leaving 10 bases between them. Germline values: CDR1 SGHAT, CDR2 FQNNGV. The CDR3 consists of 16 residues. The CDR3 region has the DNA TGTGCCAGCAGCTTAGCTAATCTTTACTCCTACAATGAGCAGTTCTTC. It translates to CASSLANLYSYNEQFF.

This clonotype came up many times. The chain carries TRBV7-9 and TRBJ1-6; no reliable D call. The CDR3 has 12 amino acids. CDR1 is SEHNR and CDR2 is FQNEAQ in the germline V gene (reference sequence). The V end was cut by 1 base, the J end by 11 bases, with 6 bases between. Here the CDR3 DNA reads TGTGCCAGCAGCTTAGGTCGCCCACCCCTCCACTTT. Protein product: CASSLGRPPLHF.

This clonotype came up many times. The chain carries TRBV20-1 and TRBJ1-2, with D possibly being TRBD1 (5 bases). This CDR3 comprises 13 residues. Per the germline V gene, CDR1 is DFQATT and CDR2 is SNEGSKA (reference sequence). V was cut by 6 bases and J by 0 bases, with 11 bases left in between. The CDR3 here is CSAAVTANYGYTF. For the CDR3, the DNA is TGCAGTGCCGCCGTGACAGCTAACTATGGCTACACCTTC.